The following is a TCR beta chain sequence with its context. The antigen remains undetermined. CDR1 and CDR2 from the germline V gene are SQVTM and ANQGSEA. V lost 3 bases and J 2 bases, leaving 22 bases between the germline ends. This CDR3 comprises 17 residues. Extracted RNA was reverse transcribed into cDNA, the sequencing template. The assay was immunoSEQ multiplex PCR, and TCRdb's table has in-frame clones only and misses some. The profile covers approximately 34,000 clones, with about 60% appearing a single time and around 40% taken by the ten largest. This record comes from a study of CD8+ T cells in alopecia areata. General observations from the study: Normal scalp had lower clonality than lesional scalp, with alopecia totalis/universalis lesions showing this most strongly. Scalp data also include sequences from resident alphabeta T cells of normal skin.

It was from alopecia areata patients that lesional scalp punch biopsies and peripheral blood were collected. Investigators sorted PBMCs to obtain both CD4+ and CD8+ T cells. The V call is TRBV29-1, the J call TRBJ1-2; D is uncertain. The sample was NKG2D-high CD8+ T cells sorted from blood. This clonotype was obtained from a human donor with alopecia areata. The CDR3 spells CSVDPFTPKAVNYGYTF. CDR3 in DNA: TGCAGCGTTGACCCCTTCACCCCGAAGGCAGTCAACTATGGCTACACCTTC.